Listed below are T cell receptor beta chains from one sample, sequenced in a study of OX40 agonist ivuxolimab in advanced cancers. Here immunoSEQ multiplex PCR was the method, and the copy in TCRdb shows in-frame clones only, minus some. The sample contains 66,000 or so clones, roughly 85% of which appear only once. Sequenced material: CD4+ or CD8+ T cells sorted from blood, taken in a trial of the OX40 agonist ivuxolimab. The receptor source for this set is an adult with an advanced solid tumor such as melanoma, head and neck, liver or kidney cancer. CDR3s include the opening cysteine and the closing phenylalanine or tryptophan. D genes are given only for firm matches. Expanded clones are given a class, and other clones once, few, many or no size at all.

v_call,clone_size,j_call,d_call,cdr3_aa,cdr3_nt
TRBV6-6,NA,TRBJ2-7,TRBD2,CASSNRPSGRKGEQYF,TGTGCCAGCAGTAATCGACCCAGCGGGAGGAAAGGCGAGCAGTACTTC
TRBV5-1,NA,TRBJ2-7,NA,CASSPGPERNEQYF,TGCGCCAGCAGCCCCGGACCGGAACGGAACGAGCAGTACTTC
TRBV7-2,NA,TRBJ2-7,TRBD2,CASSFSGGASYEQYF,TGTGCCAGCAGCTTTAGCGGGGGGGCCTCCTACGAGCAGTACTTC
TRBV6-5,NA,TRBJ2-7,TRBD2,CASSLTSGTYEQYF,TGTGCCAGCAGTTTGACTAGCGGTACCTACGAGCAGTACTTC
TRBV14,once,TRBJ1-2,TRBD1,CASSPQGASYGYTF,TGTGCCAGCAGCCCACAGGGGGCGAGCTATGGCTACACCTTC
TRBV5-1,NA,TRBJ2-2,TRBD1,CASSLPRTGGPGELFF,TGCGCCAGCAGCCTCCCCCGGACAGGTGGCCCCGGGGAGCTGTTTTTT
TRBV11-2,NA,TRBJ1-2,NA,CASSLDSPGGNGYTF,TGTGCCAGCAGCTTAGATAGTCCAGGCGGGAATGGCTACACCTTC
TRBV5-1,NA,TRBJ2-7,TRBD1,CASSLDTPGQAVGRIYEQYF,TGCGCCAGCAGCTTGGACACCCCGGGACAGGCCGTAGGGAGGATCTACGAGCAGTACTTC
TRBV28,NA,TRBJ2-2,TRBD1,CAIMDRANTGELFF,TGTGCCATCATGGACAGGGCGAACACCGGGGAGCTGTTTTTT
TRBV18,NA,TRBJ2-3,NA,CASSPVAETDTQYF,TGTGCCAGCTCACCGGTAGCGGAAACAGATACGCAGTATTTT
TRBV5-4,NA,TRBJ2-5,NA,CASSRHAQETQYF,TGTGCCAGCAGCCGACACGCTCAAGAGACCCAGTACTTC
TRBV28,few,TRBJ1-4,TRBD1,CASSYRGLGVNEKLFF,TGTGCCAGCAGTTACAGGGGGCTGGGGGTTAATGAAAAACTGTTTTTT
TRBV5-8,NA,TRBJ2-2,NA,CASSLMSGGGSTGELFF,TGTGCCAGCAGCTTAATGAGCGGAGGGGGATCCACCGGGGAGCTGTTTTTT
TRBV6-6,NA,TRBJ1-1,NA,CASSPRGPGTEAFF,TGTGCCAGCAGCCCCCGGGGTCCAGGGACTGAAGCTTTCTTT
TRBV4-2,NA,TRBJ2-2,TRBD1,CASSQEIQTGLGTGELFF,TGTGCCAGCAGCCAAGAAATACAGACAGGGTTGGGGACCGGGGAGCTGTTTTTT
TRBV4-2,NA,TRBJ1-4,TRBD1,CASRDHRGTDRNEKLFF,TGTGCCAGCAGGGATCACAGGGGGACCGACCGTAATGAAAAACTGTTTTTT
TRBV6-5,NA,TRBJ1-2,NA,CASSYEPRVVGYTF,TGTGCCAGCAGTTACGAGCCAAGGGTAGTTGGCTACACCTTC
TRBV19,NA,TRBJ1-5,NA,CASSVQWGKGQPQHF,TGTGCCAGTAGTGTTCAGTGGGGGAAAGGGCAGCCCCAGCATTTT
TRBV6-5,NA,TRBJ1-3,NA,CASSYSTPNSGNTIYF,TGTGCCAGCAGTTACTCGACCCCTAACTCTGGAAACACCATATATTTT
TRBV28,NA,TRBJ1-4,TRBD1,CASSTGTGGSEKLFF,TGTGCCAGCAGCACAGGGACAGGGGGGAGTGAAAAACTGTTTTTT
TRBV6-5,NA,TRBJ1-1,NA,CASRLGGASKAFF,TGTGCCAGCAGACTCGGGGGAGCTTCGAAAGCTTTCTTT
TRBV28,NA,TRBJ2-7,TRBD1,CASRTAGTGVHEQYF,TGTGCCAGCAGAACAGCCGGGACAGGGGTCCACGAGCAGTACTTC
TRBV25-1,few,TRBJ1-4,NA,CASGGQGKEEKLFF,TGTGCCAGCGGAGGTCAGGGGAAGGAGGAAAAACTGTTTTTT
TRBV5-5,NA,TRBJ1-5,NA,CASSLAIGQNQPQHF,TGTGCCAGCAGCTTGGCAATAGGACAGAATCAGCCCCAGCATTTT
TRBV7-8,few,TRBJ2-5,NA,CASSRPSLETQYF,TGTGCCAGCAGTCGGCCCTCTCTGGAGACCCAGTACTTC
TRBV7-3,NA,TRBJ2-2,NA,CASSLNTGELFF,TGTGCCAGCAGCTTAAACACCGGGGAGCTGTTTTTT
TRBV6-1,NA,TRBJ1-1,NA,CASSMNTEAFF,TGTGCCAGCAGCATGAACACTGAAGCTTTCTTT
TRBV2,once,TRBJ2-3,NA,CASNPPFTDTQYF,TGTGCCAGCAATCCCCCATTCACAGATACGCAGTATTTT
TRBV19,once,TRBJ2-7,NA,CASSNTRLATGYEQYF,TGTGCCAGTAGCAATACGCGGTTGGCGACCGGCTACGAGCAGTACTTC
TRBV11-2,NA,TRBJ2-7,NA,CASSLGGQLYEQYF,TGTGCCAGCAGCTTAGGGGGGCAGCTCTACGAGCAGTACTTC
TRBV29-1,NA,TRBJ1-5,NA,CSVGAGDNQPQHF,TGCAGCGTTGGGGCAGGCGACAATCAGCCCCAGCATTTT
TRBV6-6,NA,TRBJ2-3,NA,CASSYSNRPDTQYF,TGTGCCAGCAGTTACTCGAATAGGCCAGATACGCAGTATTTT
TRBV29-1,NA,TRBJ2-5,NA,CSSLQETQYF,TGCAGCTCACTACAAGAGACCCAGTACTTC
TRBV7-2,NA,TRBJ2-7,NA,CASSSHQQGSIEQYF,TGTGCCAGCAGCTCCCACCAACAGGGAAGTATCGAGCAGTACTTC
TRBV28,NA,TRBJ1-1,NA,CASSLTPPGRRNTEAFF,TGTGCCAGCAGCTTGACACCACCAGGTCGCCGGAACACTGAAGCTTTCTTT
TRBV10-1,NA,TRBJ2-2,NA,CASSESTGLGELFF,TGCGCCAGCAGTGAGTCAACAGGGCTCGGGGAGCTGTTTTTT
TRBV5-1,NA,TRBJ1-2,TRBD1,CASSYGKGAYGYTF,TGCGCCAGCAGCTATGGAAAGGGGGCCTATGGCTACACCTTC
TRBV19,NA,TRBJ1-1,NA,CASIDFLGGNTEAFF,TGTGCCAGTATCGACTTTTTGGGGGGGAACACTGAAGCTTTCTTT
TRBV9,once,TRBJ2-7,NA,CASSPHGEATRSYEQYF,TGTGCCAGCAGCCCGCATGGGGAGGCTACCCGCTCCTACGAGCAGTACTTC
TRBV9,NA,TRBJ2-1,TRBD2,CASSAGPGTTLDNEQFF,TGTGCCAGCAGCGCCGGACCCGGGACTACGCTTGACAATGAGCAGTTCTTC
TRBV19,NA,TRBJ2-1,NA,CASSIEGKRSYNEQFF,TGTGCCAGTAGTATAGAGGGGAAGAGGTCCTACAATGAGCAGTTCTTC
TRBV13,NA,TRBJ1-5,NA,CASSLRQGRGNQPQHF,TGTGCCAGCAGCTTACGCCAGGGACGAGGAAATCAGCCCCAGCATTTT
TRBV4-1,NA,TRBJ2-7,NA,CASSQDRLGERYEQYF,TGCGCCAGCAGCCAAGATCGACTGGGGGAAAGGTACGAGCAGTACTTC
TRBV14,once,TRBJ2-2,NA,CASSQDLGGELFF,TGTGCCAGCAGCCAAGATCTCGGCGGGGAGCTGTTTTTT
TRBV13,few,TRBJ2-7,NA,CASSSTDRSMYF,TGTGCCAGCAGCTCGACCGACCGGAGTATGTACTTC
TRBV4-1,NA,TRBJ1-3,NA,CATAEGTTRHHSGNTIYF,TGCGCCACCGCTGAGGGGACCACTCGTCACCACTCTGGAAACACCATATATTTT
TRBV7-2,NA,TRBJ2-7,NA,CASSREPNYEQYF,TGTGCCAGCAGCCGGGAGCCGAACTACGAGCAGTACTTC
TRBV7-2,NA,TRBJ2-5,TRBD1,CASSTDRGRGETQYF,TGTGCCAGCAGCACCGACAGGGGGCGCGGGGAGACCCAGTACTTC
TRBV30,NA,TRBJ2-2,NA,CAWRPGSMTGELFF,TGTGCCTGGAGACCGGGATCAATGACCGGGGAGCTGTTTTTT
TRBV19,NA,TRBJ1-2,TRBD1,CASSTPTGRNGYTF,TGTGCCAGTAGTACCCCGACAGGGCGAAATGGCTACACCTTC
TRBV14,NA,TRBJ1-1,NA,CASSSKGYTEAFF,TGTGCCAGCAGTTCGAAGGGGTACACTGAAGCTTTCTTT
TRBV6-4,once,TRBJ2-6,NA,CASSPRGRGGANVLTF,TGTGCCAGCAGCCCCCGGGGGCGAGGCGGGGCCAACGTCCTGACTTTC
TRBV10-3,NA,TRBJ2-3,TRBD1,CAISELGQGAIDTQYF,TGTGCCATCAGTGAGTTAGGGCAGGGGGCGATAGATACGCAGTATTTT
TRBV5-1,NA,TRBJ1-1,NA,CASSLAGASNTEAFF,TGCGCCAGCAGCTTGGCCGGAGCCTCGAACACTGAAGCTTTCTTT
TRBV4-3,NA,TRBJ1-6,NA,CASSQEMTPGSPLHF,TGCGCCAGCAGCCAAGAAATGACCCCTGGGTCACCCCTCCACTTT